This TCR beta chain emerged from a study of cytomegalovirus exposure and HLA in healthy donors. Germline CDR1 is SGHRS and CDR2 is YFSETQ. This CDR3 region has 14 residues. On this clone: Its matching antigen is unknown. The junction and the germline gene differ at one end; a read error may be behind it.

Sequencing was performed with immunoSEQ multiplex PCR; in TCRdb, only in-frame clones are kept and a portion is missing. The repertoire holds roughly 77,000 clones, with around 95% as singletons. Study results and caveats: Under in vitro conditions, three CMV-associated chains were confirmed as specific for CMV antigens.

This TCR was sampled from a woman younger than 35 in good health and CMV-seronegative. This chain uses TRBV5-1 with TRBJ1-5; weak D call: TRBD1 (5 bases). Sequenced material: PBMCs. The CDR3 loop is CASRLGTGGEPQHF. The CDR3 bases are TGCGCCAGCAGGTTGGGGACCGGAGGGGAGCCCCAGCATTTT.